This T cell receptor beta chain was found in a study of cytomegalovirus exposure and HLA in healthy donors. Study at large: Researchers previously reported finding fewer than 140 million unique TCR beta sequences from about 170 million T cells.

Germline CDR1 and CDR2: GTSNPN and SVGIG (reference sequence). The CDR3 is 13 residues long. V lost 0 bases to trimming and J lost 5 bases, with 10 bases between them. 60 Vbeta and 13 Jbeta primers were used in PCR. Only in-frame clones appear in the TCRdb table, and some are missing; sequencing was by immunoSEQ multiplex PCR. There are some 100,000 clones in the sample; 79% occur only once, and roughly 4% lies in the top ten. The sample taken for sequencing was PBMCs. The chain employs TRBV30 and TRBJ1-1, with a possible D match to TRBD1 (6 bases). The sequence came from a female donor in good health and CMV-seropositive. Written as DNA, the CDR3 is TGTGCCTGGAGTGTAGCGGGGGCTACTGAAGCTTTCTTT. Translating it yields CAWSVAGATEAFF. Supplemented by reference TRBV30 and TRBJ1-1, the full variable domain reads SQTIHQWPATLVQPVGSPLSLECTVEGTSNPNLYWYRQAAGRGLQLLFYSVGIGQISSEVPQNLSASRPQDRQFILSSKKLLLSDSGFYLCAWSVAGATEAFFGQGTRLTVV.